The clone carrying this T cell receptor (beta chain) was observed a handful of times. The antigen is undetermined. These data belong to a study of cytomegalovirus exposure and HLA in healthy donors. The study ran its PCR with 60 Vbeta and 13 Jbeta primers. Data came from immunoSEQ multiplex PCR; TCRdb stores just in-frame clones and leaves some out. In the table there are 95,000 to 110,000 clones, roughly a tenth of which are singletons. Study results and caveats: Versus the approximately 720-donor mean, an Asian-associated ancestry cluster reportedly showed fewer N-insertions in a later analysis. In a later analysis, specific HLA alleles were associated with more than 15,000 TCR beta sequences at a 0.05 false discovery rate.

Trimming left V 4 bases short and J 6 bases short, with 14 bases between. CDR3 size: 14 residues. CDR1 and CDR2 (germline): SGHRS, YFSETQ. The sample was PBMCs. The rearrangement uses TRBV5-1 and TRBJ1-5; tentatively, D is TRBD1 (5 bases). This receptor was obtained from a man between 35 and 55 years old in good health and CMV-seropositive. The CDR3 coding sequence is TGCGCCAGCAGCAGAGGAGGGGAAGGTCAGCCCCAGCATTTT. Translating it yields CASSRGGEGQPQHF.